What follows are 19 T cell receptor beta chains derived from one specimen sequenced in a study of blood T cells in healthy people across ages. A second 7 to 11 cycle PCR used barcoded and J-beta primers. In TCRdb, the 5' RACE reads were re-called with MiXCR into one record per CDR3 protein. In the table there are some 1.8 million distinct CDR3 sequences, roughly two fifths of which are singletons. What was sequenced was blood. The receptors come from a human donor in good health.

This chain uses TRBV3-1 with TRBJ2-1, with a weak D call TRBD1 (7 bases). The CDR3 runs 16 residues. CDR1 and CDR2 (germline): LGHDT, YNNKEL (reference sequence). V was shortened by 4 bases and J by 3 bases, with 16 bases between the two germline ends. The CDR3 sequence: CASSRRGLNLYNEQFF. Written as DNA, the CDR3 is TGTGCCAGCAGCCGGAGGGGGCTTAATCTCTACAATGAGCAGTTCTTC.

The table lists this clonotype with many counts. This chain connects TRBV29-1 to TRBJ1-5; 9 positions agree with TRBD1. CDR1 is SQVTM, CDR2 ANQGSEA, per germline. V shed 4 bases and J 5 bases; nucleotides not matched to a gene: 0. The CDR3 contains 12 residues. The CDR3 DNA reads TGCAGCGTTGGGACAGGGGATCAGCCCCAGCATTTT. This sequence encodes CSVGTGDQPQHF.

This clonotype turned up a few times. The chain carries TRBV6-6 and TRBJ1-5; TRBD1 is a possible D gene (5 bases). The CDR3 is 16 residues long. V was trimmed by 0 bases and J by 6 bases, leaving 15 bases between them. From germline, CDR1 is MNHNY and CDR2 SVGAGI (reference sequence). CDR3: CASSYSTESLGQPQHF. CDR3 coding DNA: TGTGCCAGCAGTTACTCGACAGAATCTTTGGGTCAGCCCCAGCATTTT.

The V gene is TRBV5-1, the J gene TRBJ2-6, with TRBD2 as a possible D gene (6 bases). V lost 4 bases and J 0 bases, leaving 11 bases between the germline ends. Germline values: CDR1 SGHRS, CDR2 YFSETQ. The CDR3 extends over 16 amino acids. In nucleotides, the CDR3 is TGCGCCAGCAGCCCCGGAGGGGTCTCTGGGGCCAACGTCCTGACTTTC. This translates into CASSPGGVSGANVLTF.

Worth noting for this clonotype: A much larger clone differs from this one at a single base, so this may be a read error. The gene calls are TRBV12-3 or TRBV12-4 and TRBJ1-5; D unclear. Trimming removed 6 bases at V and 7 bases at J, with 19 bases between. This CDR3 region has 15 residues. The CDR3 region is CASRPSGYSGQPQHF. The CDR3 region has the DNA TGTGCCAGCAGGCCCTCGGGGTATTCGGGACAGCCCCAGCATTTT.

This clonotype showed up just a few times. The chain is built from TRBV7-6 and TRBJ1-5; 9 bases line up with TRBD1. Germline loops: CDR1 SGHVS, CDR2 FNYEAQ. V shed 1 base and J 4 bases; nucleotides not matched to a gene: 5. The CDR3 has 16 amino acids. CDR3 loop: CASSLGDRVPNQPQHF. In DNA form, the CDR3 reads TGTGCCAGCAGCTTAGGGGACAGGGTCCCTAATCAGCCCCAGCATTTT.

The chain couples TRBV12-3 or TRBV12-4 to TRBJ2-7; D may be TRBD1 (6 bases). CDR3 length: 15 amino acids. Between the trimmed V and J ends, which lost 3 bases and 7 bases, there was a span of 19 bases. CDR3 sequence (DNA): TGTGCCAGCAGTTTGGGAAACAGGGTGGATAATGAGCAGTACTTC. Translated, it gives CASSLGNRVDNEQYF.

This clonotype was picked up many times. CDR3 DNA: TGTGCCAGCAGCTTCTTCCGCACAGATACGCAGTATTTT. Residues: CASSFFRTDTQYF. The chain employs TRBV7-2 and TRBJ2-3; D gene unclear. V gave up 3 bases and J gave up 1 base, with 5 bases separating them. The CDR3 consists of 13 residues. Germline CDR1 reads SGHTA; CDR2 reads FQGNSA.

The chain employs TRBV30 and TRBJ1-2, with D unclear. This CDR3 region has 13 residues. Looked up from germline, CDR1 is GTSNPN and CDR2 is SVGIG (reference sequence). V was clipped by 2 bases and J by 3 bases, with 10 bases between them. CDR3 sequence reads: CAWSLGRHYGYTF. The DNA of the CDR3 is TGTGCCTGGAGTCTGGGGAGGCACTATGGCTACACCTTC.

The V call is TRBV29-1, the J call TRBJ1-5, with 7 bases aligning to TRBD1. V was clipped by 4 bases and J by 5 bases; unmatched bases: 8. CDR1 and CDR2 from the germline V gene are SQVTM and ANQGSEA. The CDR3 has 14 amino acids. Here the CDR3 DNA reads TGCAGCGTTGGAGGCGGACAGGCGGATCAGCCCCAGCATTTT. Translating it yields CSVGGGQADQPQHF.

This clonotype appeared a few times. The gene calls are TRBV5-1 and TRBJ2-1, with D perhaps TRBD2 (5 bases). Germline V gene sequence: CDR1 SGHRS, CDR2 YFSETQ. The V end was cut by 2 bases, the J end by 6 bases, with 15 bases between. This CDR3 spans 15 amino acids. The CDR3 region is CASSFGPHEGNEQFF. The CDR3 nucleotides are TGCGCCAGCAGCTTTGGCCCTCACGAGGGCAATGAGCAGTTCTTC.

The CDR3 nucleotides are TGCAGTGCTAGGGCAACAGGGGGTATCAACGAGCAGTACTTC. Protein product: CSARATGGINEQYF. V is TRBV20-1 and J is TRBJ2-5; 8 positions match TRBD1. The closer fit of TRBJ2-7 to the DNA end suggests the J call may be wrong. Looked up from germline, CDR1 is DFQATT and CDR2 is SNEGSKA (reference sequence). This CDR3 is built from 14 residues.

This clonotype was seen a few times. This chain connects TRBV5-6 to TRBJ1-2, with D possibly TRBD1 on 5 matching bases. There are 13 residues in the CDR3. Germline loops: CDR1 SGHDT, CDR2 YYEEEE. Trimming took off 4 bases at V and 4 bases at J, with 11 bases between the two ends. The CDR3 DNA reads TGTGCCAGCAGCCGAGGGACCTCCTATGGCTACACCTTC. Translated, it gives CASSRGTSYGYTF.

This rearrangement joins TRBV7-2 to TRBJ1-5, with D possibly being TRBD1 (5 bases). Germline V gives CDR1 SGHTA, CDR2 FQGNSA. Trimming cost V 1 base and J 4 bases, with 8 bases left between them. This CDR3 is built from 14 residues. The CDR3 reads CASSLVKGNQPQHF. The CDR3 DNA sequence: TGTGCCAGCAGCTTAGTTAAGGGGAATCAGCCCCAGCATTTT.

This clonotype was counted between two and nine times. The chain couples TRBV3-1 to TRBJ2-7; D call uncertain. The length of the CDR3 is 13 residues. Germline V CDR1 and CDR2: LGHDT, YNNKEL (reference sequence). Between the trimmed V and J ends, which lost 1 base and 2 bases, there was a span of 6 bases. CDR3 protein: CASSQGEAYEQYF. For the CDR3, the DNA is TGTGCCAGCAGCCAAGGCGAAGCCTACGAGCAGTACTTC.

This clonotype was picked up a small number of times. The rearrangement uses TRBV7-2 and TRBJ1-5; tentatively, D is TRBD1 (6 bases). V lost 6 bases to trimming and J lost 4 bases, with 16 bases between them. This CDR3 region has 15 residues. Germline values: CDR1 SGHTA, CDR2 FQGNSA. In DNA form, the CDR3 reads TGTGCCAGCAGGACCGCCGGGAGGGGGAATCAGCCCCAGCATTTT. Translation: CASRTAGRGNQPQHF.

This rearrangement joins TRBV11-2 to TRBJ1-4; D gene unclear. Per germline, CDR1 SGHAT and CDR2 FQNNGV. The CDR3 runs to 15 residues. Deletions cut 5 bases from V and 0 bases from J, with 10 bases between. The CDR3 DNA is TGTGCCAGCAGCCGAGGGTTTTCAACTAATGAAAAACTGTTTTTT. Translating gives CASSRGFSTNEKLFF.

Note on this clonotype: A single base separates this from a much larger clone, so it may be a read error. The V and J genes are TRBV2 and TRBJ2-7; D remains unclear. The CDR3 loop spans 14 amino acids. CDR1 is SNHLY, CDR2 FYNNEI, per germline. CDR3 DNA sequence: TGTACCAGCAGTCCGTCGGGCCTCTCCTACGAGCAGTACTTC. This translates into CTSSPSGLSYEQYF. The full variable domain, rest sourced from reference TRBV2 and TRBJ2-7, is EPEVTQTPSHQVTQMGQEVILRCVPISNHLYFYWYRQILGQKVEFLVSFYNNEISEKSEIFDDQFSVERPDGSNFTLKIRSTKLEDSAMYFCTSSPSGLSYEQYFGPGTRLTVT.

The chain combines TRBV20-1 with TRBJ2-3; 10 positions agree with TRBD2. This CDR3 is 13 amino acids long. Germline CDR1 is DFQATT and CDR2 is SNEGSKA (reference sequence). CDR3 amino acids: CSPSGGDTDTQYF. CDR3 DNA sequence: TGCAGCCCTAGCGGGGGAGATACAGATACGCAGTATTTT.